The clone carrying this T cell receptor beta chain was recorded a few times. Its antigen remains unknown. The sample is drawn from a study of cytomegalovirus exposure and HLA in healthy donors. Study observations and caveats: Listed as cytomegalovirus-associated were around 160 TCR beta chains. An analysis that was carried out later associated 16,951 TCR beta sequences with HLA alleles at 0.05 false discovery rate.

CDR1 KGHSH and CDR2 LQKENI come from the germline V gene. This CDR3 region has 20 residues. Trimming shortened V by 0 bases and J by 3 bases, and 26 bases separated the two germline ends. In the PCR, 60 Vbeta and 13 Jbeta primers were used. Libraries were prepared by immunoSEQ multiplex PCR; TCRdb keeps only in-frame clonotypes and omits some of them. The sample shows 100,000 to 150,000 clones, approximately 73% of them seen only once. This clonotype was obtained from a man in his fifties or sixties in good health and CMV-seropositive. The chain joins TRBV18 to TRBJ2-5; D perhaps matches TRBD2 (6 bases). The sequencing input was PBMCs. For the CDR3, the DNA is TGTGCCAGCTCACCACCGCGATTTTTACTATCGGAGGGCAGAAAAGAGACCCAGTACTTC. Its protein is CASSPPRFLLSEGRKETQYF.